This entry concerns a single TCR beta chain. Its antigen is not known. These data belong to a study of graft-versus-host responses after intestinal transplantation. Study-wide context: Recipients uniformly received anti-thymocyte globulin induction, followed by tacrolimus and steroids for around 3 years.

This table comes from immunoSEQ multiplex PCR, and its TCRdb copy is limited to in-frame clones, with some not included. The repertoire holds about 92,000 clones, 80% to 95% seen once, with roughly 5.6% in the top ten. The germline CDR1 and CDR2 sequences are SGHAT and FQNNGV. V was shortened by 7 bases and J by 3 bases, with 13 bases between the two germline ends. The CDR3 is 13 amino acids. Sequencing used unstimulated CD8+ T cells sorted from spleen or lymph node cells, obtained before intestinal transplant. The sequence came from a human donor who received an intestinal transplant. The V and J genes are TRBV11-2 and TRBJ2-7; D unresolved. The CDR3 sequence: CASKWGWNYEQYF. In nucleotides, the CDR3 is TGTGCCAGCAAATGGGGATGGAACTACGAGCAGTACTTC.